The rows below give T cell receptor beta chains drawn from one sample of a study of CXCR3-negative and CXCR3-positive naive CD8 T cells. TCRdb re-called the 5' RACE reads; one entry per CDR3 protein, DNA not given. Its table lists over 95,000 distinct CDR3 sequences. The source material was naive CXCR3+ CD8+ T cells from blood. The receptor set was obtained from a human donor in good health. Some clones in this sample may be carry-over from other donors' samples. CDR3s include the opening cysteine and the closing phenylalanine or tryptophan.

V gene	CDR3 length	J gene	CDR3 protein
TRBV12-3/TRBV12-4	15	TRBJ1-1	CASSVKGELGTEAFF
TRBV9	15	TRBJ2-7	CASSVELAGLGEQYF
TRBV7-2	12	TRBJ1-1	CASSLVQIEAFF
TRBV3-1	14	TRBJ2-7	CASSLGGSIYEQYF
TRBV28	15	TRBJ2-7	CASSFRGQISYEQYF
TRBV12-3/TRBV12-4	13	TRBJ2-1	CASRDRLNNEQFF
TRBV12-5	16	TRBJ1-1	CASGLATTAMNTEAFF
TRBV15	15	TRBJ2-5	CATSREPSGGKTQYF
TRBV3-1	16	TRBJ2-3	CASSPPSRPSTDTQYF
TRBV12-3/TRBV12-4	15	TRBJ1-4	CASSLWDSTNEKLFF
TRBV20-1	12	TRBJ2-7	CSASGTGYEQYF
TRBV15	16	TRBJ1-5	CATSREAGSLNQPQHF
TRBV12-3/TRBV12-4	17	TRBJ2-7	CASSLAPGEGGSYEQYF
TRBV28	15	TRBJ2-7	CASSQGLTGNNEQYF
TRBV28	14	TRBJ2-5	CASSSTAGAETQYF
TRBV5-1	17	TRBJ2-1	CASSLDMIAGGYNEQFF
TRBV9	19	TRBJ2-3	CASSPAWASGGMDTDTQYF
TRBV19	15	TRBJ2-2	CASSINDYSTGELFF
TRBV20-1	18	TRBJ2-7	CSADGALIAGARSYEQYF
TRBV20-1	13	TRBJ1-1	CSADRAMNTEAFF
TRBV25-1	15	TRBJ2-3	CASSTTSGSPDTQYF
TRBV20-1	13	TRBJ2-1	CGKRRGSNNEQFF
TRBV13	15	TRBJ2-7	CASSPPGTGVHEQYF
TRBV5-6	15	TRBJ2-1	CVSSYGVPSYNEQFF
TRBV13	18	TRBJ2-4	CASSHRVAGTFPQGVQYF
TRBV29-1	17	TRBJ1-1	CSADSTGLVELDTEAFF
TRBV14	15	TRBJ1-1	CASSVHVLGDTEAFF
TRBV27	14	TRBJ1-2	CASSLGPTTYGYTF
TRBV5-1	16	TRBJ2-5	CASSPRGRPPQETQYF
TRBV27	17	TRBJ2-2	CASSSIWTGENTGGLFF
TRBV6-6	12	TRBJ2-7	CASSYNREEQYF
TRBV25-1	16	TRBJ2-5	CASSEGVAGASETQYF
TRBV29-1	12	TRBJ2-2	CSVVAWTGELFF
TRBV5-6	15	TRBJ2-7	CASSPGTSGTYEQYF
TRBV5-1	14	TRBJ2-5	CASSDRDMGLEQFF
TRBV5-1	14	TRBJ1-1	CASSLTTGGTEAFF
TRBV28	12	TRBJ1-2	CASSTWADGYTF